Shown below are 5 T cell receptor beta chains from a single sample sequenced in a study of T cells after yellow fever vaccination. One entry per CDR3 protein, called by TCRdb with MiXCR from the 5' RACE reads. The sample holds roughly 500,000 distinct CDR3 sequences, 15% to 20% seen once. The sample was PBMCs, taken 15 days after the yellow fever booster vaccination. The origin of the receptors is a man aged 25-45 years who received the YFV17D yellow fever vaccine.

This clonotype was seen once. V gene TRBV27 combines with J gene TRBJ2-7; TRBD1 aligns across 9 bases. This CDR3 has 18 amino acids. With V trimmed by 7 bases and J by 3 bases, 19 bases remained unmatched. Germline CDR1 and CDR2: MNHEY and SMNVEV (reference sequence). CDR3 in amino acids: CASKNFGATGGFDYEQYF. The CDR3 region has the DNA TGTGCCAGCAAGAACTTCGGGGCAACAGGGGGCTTTGACTACGAGCAGTACTTC.

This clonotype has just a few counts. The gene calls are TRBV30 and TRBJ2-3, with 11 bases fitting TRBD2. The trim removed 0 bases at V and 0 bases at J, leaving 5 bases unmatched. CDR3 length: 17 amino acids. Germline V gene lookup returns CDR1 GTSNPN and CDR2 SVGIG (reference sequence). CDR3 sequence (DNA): TGTGCCTGGAGTGTACTTCGGACTAGCGGGAGCACAGATACGCAGTATTTT. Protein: CAWSVLRTSGSTDTQYF.

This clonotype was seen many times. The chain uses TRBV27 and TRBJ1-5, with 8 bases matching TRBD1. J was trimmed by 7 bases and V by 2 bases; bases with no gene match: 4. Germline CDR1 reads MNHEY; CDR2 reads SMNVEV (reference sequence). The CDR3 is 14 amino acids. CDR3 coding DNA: TGTGCCAGCAGTTTACAGGGGGCAAGGCAGCCCCAGCATTTT. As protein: CASSLQGARQPQHF.

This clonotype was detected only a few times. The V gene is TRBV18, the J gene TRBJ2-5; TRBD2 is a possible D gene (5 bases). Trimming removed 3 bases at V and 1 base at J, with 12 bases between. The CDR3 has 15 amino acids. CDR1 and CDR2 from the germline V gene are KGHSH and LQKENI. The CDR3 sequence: CASSPRPSSQETQYF. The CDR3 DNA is TGTGCCAGCTCACCCCGGCCTAGCAGCCAAGAGACCCAGTACTTC.

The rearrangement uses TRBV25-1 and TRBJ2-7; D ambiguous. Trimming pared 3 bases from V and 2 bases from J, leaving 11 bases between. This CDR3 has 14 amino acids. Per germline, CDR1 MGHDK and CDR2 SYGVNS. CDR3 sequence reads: CASSEYGSTYEQYF. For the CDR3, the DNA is TGTGCCAGCAGTGAGTACGGAAGCACCTACGAGCAGTACTTC.